The 9 T cell receptor beta chains presented below share a single source sample, sequenced in a study of cytomegalovirus exposure and HLA in healthy donors. 13 Jbeta primers and 60 Vbeta primers were used for the PCR. Here immunoSEQ multiplex PCR was the method, and the copy in TCRdb shows in-frame clones only, minus some. The sample contains a few hundred thousand clones, more than 85% of which appear only once. The sequenced material came from PBMCs. These receptors originate from a woman aged 18-29 years in good health and CMV-seronegative.

This chain connects TRBV5-6 to TRBJ1-1; D gene uncertain. The CDR3 loop spans 14 amino acids. Trimming left V 3 bases short and J 6 bases short, with 15 bases between. Per the germline V gene, CDR1 is SGHDT and CDR2 is YYEEEE. CDR3 sequence reads: CASSSVGSSAEAFF. CDR3 nucleotides: TGTGCCAGCAGCTCTGTTGGGAGTTCAGCTGAAGCTTTCTTT.

The rearrangement uses TRBV2 and TRBJ1-4; D possibly corresponds to TRBD1 (6 bases). CDR1 and CDR2 (germline): SNHLY, FYNNEI. The CDR3 loop spans 15 amino acids. Trimming took off 2 bases at V and 5 bases at J, with 12 bases between the two ends. The CDR3 nucleotides read TGTGCCAGCAGTGAAACGACAGGCGGCAATGAAAAACTGTTTTTT. It specifies CASSETTGGNEKLFF.

This chain links TRBV30 with TRBJ2-2; the match to TRBD2 covers 11 bases. With 3 bases clipped from V and 0 bases from J, the junction kept 3 bases outside the gene matches. This CDR3 is 16 amino acids long. The germline V gene has CDR1 GTSNPN and CDR2 SVGIG (reference sequence). The CDR3 region has the DNA TGTGCCTGGAGGACTAGCGGGGCGACGAACACCGGGGAGCTGTTTTTT. Translating gives CAWRTSGATNTGELFF.

In its sample, this clone was seen once. This chain joins TRBV6-4 and TRBJ2-1; possibly TRBD2 for D (6 bases). CDR1 MRHNA and CDR2 SNTAGT come from the germline V gene. V lost 6 bases to trimming and J lost 10 bases, with 13 bases between them. This CDR3 comprises 12 residues. The CDR3 spells CASSLAEGEQFF. DNA of the CDR3: TGTGCCAGCAGCTTAGCGGAGGGGGAGCAGTTCTTC.

This chain connects TRBV7-2 to TRBJ2-3; 7 nucleotides align to TRBD2. CDR1 and CDR2 (germline): SGHTA, FQGNSA. V lost 5 bases to trimming and J lost 6 bases; unmatched junction nucleotides: 8. This CDR3 region has 14 residues. CDR3 in DNA: TGTGCCAGCAGCCCCACTAGCGTCCCCGATACGCAGTATTTT. Amino acid sequence: CASSPTSVPDTQYF.

This rearrangement joins TRBV9 to TRBJ2-1; 13 bases match TRBD2. V gave up 0 bases and J gave up 9 bases; unmatched junction bases: 9. CDR1 is SGDLS, CDR2 YYNGEE, per germline. The length of the CDR3 is 17 residues. The CDR3 DNA sequence: TGTGCCAGCAGCGTAGGGGTACTAGCGGGGGGGCCAGGTGAGCAGTTCTTC. This gives the protein CASSVGVLAGGPGEQFF.

The J gene is TRBJ1-1, the V gene TRBV5-6; no clear D gene. V was clipped by 0 bases and J by 6 bases, with 9 bases between them. Germline loops: CDR1 SGHDT, CDR2 YYEEEE. The CDR3 is made up of 13 amino acids. CDR3 nucleotides: TGTGCCAGCAGCTTGGCGGGTAGCTCTGAAGCTTTCTTT. Its protein product is CASSLAGSSEAFF.

The DNA for the CDR3 is TGTGCCAGCAGCCAAGATTTAAGGGGCTATGGCTACACCTTC. Translation: CASSQDLRGYGYTF. This chain joins TRBV4-2 and TRBJ1-2, with D possibly TRBD1 on 5 matching bases. The CDR3 extends over 14 amino acids. The germline V gene encodes CDR1 LGHNA and CDR2 YNFKEQ. V lost 0 bases to trimming and J lost 4 bases, with 9 bases between them.

The CDR3, as DNA: TGCGCCAGCAGCTTGGCTAGCGGGAGGGCCCACAATGAGCAGTTCTTC. It translates to CASSLASGRAHNEQFF. The chain employs TRBV5-1 and TRBJ2-1, with 12 bases lining up with TRBD2. Germline loops: CDR1 SGHRS, CDR2 YFSETQ. This CDR3 region has 16 residues. Trimming took 0 bases from V and 5 from J; bases not matched to a gene: 3.